The entry below describes one T cell receptor beta chain. The target antigen is unknown. Using immunoSEQ multiplex PCR, the repertoire was profiled, and TCRdb retains in-frame clones only, with some absent. Of 150,000 to 200,000 clones listed, around 90% are singletons. The V gene end was trimmed by 0 bases and the J gene end by 3 bases; junction bases not matched to a gene: 6. The CDR3 spans 15 residues. CDR1 and CDR2 (germline): SQVTM, ANQGSEA. This record belongs to a study of cytomegalovirus exposure and HLA in healthy donors. Study observations and caveats: Cytomegalovirus-associated TCR beta chains were listed, numbering around 150. Despite most TCR sequences being rare, some public TCRs occurred in many donors. Accounts indicate the classifier identified cytomegalovirus status with strong specificity and sensitivity.

Donors were drawn from the approximately 120-subject validation cohort, separate from the roughly 610-subject first cohort. V and J are TRBV29-1 and TRBJ1-1, with TRBD1 matching over 8 bases. The receptor comes from a woman aged 18-29 years in good health and CMV-seropositive. Sample: PBMCs. Written as DNA, the CDR3 is TGCAGCGTTGAAGATACAGGGGGTTGGGACACTGAAGCTTTCTTT. It specifies CSVEDTGGWDTEAFF.